This T cell receptor (beta chain) was sequenced for a study of blood T cell repertoires in COVID-19. Background on the study: The study drew acute and convalescent COVID-19 samples from the United States, Italy and Spain. PBMCs, B-cell-depleted T cells, or T cells were the source of the cDNA or gDNA that made up the material.

Germline CDR1 is ENHRY and CDR2 is SYGVKD. V lost 3 bases to trimming and J lost 8 bases; unmatched junction nucleotides: 7. CDR3 length: 14 residues. In the original processing: Estimates of nucleated cell counts were drawn from the amplification of reference gene primers. Generated by immunoSEQ multiplex PCR, the TCRdb table keeps only in-frame clones and is missing some. Clone size and the V and J calls come from that table; the DNA yielded D and trimming. The table lists roughly 110,000 clones, 84% of them singletons. The chain carries TRBV10-3 and TRBJ1-2, with 9 bases lining up with TRBD1. The origin of this receptor is a human donor in a cohort sampled during active COVID-19. Sequenced material: peripheral blood. Written as DNA, the CDR3 is TGTGCCATCAGTGAATGGACAGGGGAGGAGGGCTACACCTTC. Its protein product is CAISEWTGEEGYTF.